The clone carrying this T cell receptor beta chain was seen more than once but under ten times. Its antigen is still unknown. The data were obtained in a study of T-cell reconstitution after alpha-beta-depleted transplantation in children. Notes on the study in general: At around two months after transplant, the alpha-beta T cells were reportedly derived from several hundred expanded clones that came from non-depleted graft cells. Recipient T cells and thymic progenitors that survived were the source of the high TCRbeta diversity seen at day 60 in some patients. Newly generated T cells supplied most T-cell counts and diversity one year post-transplant.

The CDR3 runs to 16 residues. The junction had 6 bases not matched to a gene; V was cut back by 4 bases and J by 2 bases. CDR1 is SGHRS, CDR2 YFSETQ, per germline. The TCRbeta library incorporated unique molecular identifiers. TCRdb re-called the PCR reads through MiXCR, storing one row per CDR3 protein. The data hold about 830,000 distinct CDR3 sequences, with around 17% observed a single time. This specimen consisted of PBMCs, mostly from graft donor cells, obtained 360 days after TCRalphabeta/CD19-depleted stem cell transplant. The chain employs TRBV5-1 and TRBJ2-3; 11 positions match TRBD2. The sequence came from a male patient younger than 18 who had a stem cell transplant for acute lymphoblastic leukemia, so the T cells may come from the graft donor. As DNA, the CDR3 is TGCGCCAGCAGCGATCTAGCGGGAGGTCCCACAGATACGCAGTATTTT. It translates to CASSDLAGGPTDTQYF.